These 14 T cell receptor beta chains share one sample of origin, sequenced in a study of T cell responses to AZD1222 COVID-19 vaccine. Libraries were prepared by immunoSEQ multiplex PCR; TCRdb keeps only in-frame clonotypes and omits some of them. The table records some 150,000 clones, under 95% of them present only once. The material was peripheral blood, obtained on day 0 of MenACWY control vaccination. The receptors originated from an adult in good health.

This rearrangement joins TRBV6-2 or TRBV6-3 to TRBJ1-2, with TRBD1 as a possible D gene (5 bases). V dropped 4 bases and J dropped 3 bases, with 9 bases sitting between them. The CDR3 spans 13 residues. Germline CDR1 reads MNHEY; CDR2 reads SVGEGT. CDR3 bases: TGTGCCAGCAGTTCCGAAGGGGACTATGGCTACACCTTC. This translates into CASSSEGDYGYTF.

The chain joins TRBV15 to TRBJ1-5; D unresolved. The CDR3 has 16 amino acids. Trimming removed 0 bases at V and 5 bases at J, with 14 bases between. Germline assignment: CDR1 LNHNV and CDR2 YYDKDF (reference sequence). The DNA for the CDR3 is TGTGCCACCAGCAGAGATCTCTCGGGCATTTATCAGCCCCAGCATTTT. Translating gives CATSRDLSGIYQPQHF.

The CDR3, as DNA: TGTGCCAGCAGTTTAAGTATCCGTAGGGAGCAGTTCTTC. Amino acids: CASSLSIRREQFF. V usage is TRBV28 and J usage is TRBJ2-1; D remains ambiguous. The CDR3 contains 13 residues. CDR1 is MDHEN, CDR2 SYDVKM, per germline. Trimming removed 2 bases at V and 10 bases at J, with 12 bases between.

The sample holds one count of this clone. The chain employs TRBV4-3 and TRBJ1-6, with a weak D call TRBD1 (5 bases). The V and J ends lost 8 bases and 2 bases respectively, with 10 bases between them. CDR1 and CDR2 (germline): LGHNA, YSLEER. The CDR3 consists of 14 residues. In nucleotides, the CDR3 is TGCGCCAGCCGGGGGGGGGCCTATAATTCACCCCTCCACTTT. Translated: CASRGGAYNSPLHF.

The chain uses TRBV7-3 and TRBJ1-1; possible D gene TRBD1, 5 bases. The CDR3 runs to 13 residues. Germline V gene lookup returns CDR1 SGHTA and CDR2 FQGTGA. The germline V and J ends were trimmed by 5 bases and 4 bases, with 11 bases remaining between them. The CDR3 is CASSRGGTTEAFF. CDR3 DNA: TGTGCCAGCAGCCGGGGGGGTACCACTGAAGCTTTCTTT.

This sequence joins TRBV11-2 and TRBJ2-2, with D perhaps TRBD1 or TRBD2 (6 bases each). The CDR3 loop spans 13 amino acids. V was clipped by 5 bases and J by 7 bases, with 11 bases between them. In germline, CDR1 is SGHAT, CDR2 FQNNGV. CDR3 amino acids: CASSQGGFGELFF. Written as DNA, the CDR3 is TGTGCCAGCAGCCAAGGGGGGTTCGGGGAGCTGTTTTTT.

Here the CDR3 DNA reads TGTGCCAGCAGGGGACACTTTAAGGGAGGCCACTATGGCTACACCTTC. This gives the protein CASRGHFKGGHYGYTF. This chain joins TRBV2 and TRBJ1-2; weak D call: TRBD1 (6 bases). CDR1 and CDR2 (germline): SNHLY, FYNNEI. Trimming left V 6 bases short and J 3 bases short, with 20 bases between. This CDR3 is 16 amino acids long.

The chain carries TRBV5-1 and TRBJ2-3; TRBD2 matches at 14 bases. The CDR3 length is 16 residues. The germline gives CDR1 SGHRS, CDR2 YFSETQ. V dropped 4 bases and J dropped 14; count of bases not matched to a gene: 15. Here the CDR3 reads CASSQDGTSGSNLRYF. CDR3 nucleotide sequence: TGCGCCAGCAGCCAGGACGGGACTAGCGGGAGTAATCTCCGGTATTTT.

The genes are TRBV6-5 and TRBJ2-7, with TRBD2 matching 7 bases. The CDR3 runs 15 residues. CDR1 and CDR2 (germline): MNHEY, SVGAGI. The V and J ends lost 6 bases and 0 bases, in that order; junction bases with no gene match: 8. CDR3 loop: CASRLAGGSSYEQYF. CDR3 coding DNA: TGTGCCAGCAGATTAGCGGGCGGGAGCTCCTACGAGCAGTACTTC.

This clone was recorded only once. CDR3 amino acids: CASSSRGGNYGYTF. The CDR3 nucleotides read TGTGCCAGCAGCTCCAGGGGGGGAAACTATGGCTACACCTTC. This chain connects TRBV7-2 to TRBJ1-2; 7 bases line up with TRBD1. CDR3 length: 14 residues. From germline, CDR1 is SGHTA and CDR2 FQGNSA. The V and J ends lost 4 bases and 2 bases, in that order; junction bases with no gene match: 4.

The chain combines TRBV28 with TRBJ1-2; TRBD1 agrees at 8 bases. Germline CDR1 MDHEN, CDR2 SYDVKM. The CDR3 consists of 15 residues. Germline trimming cut 3 bases from V and 3 bases from J; bases unmatched to any gene: 6. CDR3: CASSFPGGVDYGYTF. CDR3 DNA sequence: TGTGCCAGCAGTTTCCCAGGGGGCGTTGACTATGGCTACACCTTC.

In the case of this clone: One end of the junction varies from germline; a read error may be responsible. This rearrangement joins TRBV7-7 to TRBJ2-3; D is uncertain. Germline V gene data show CDR1 as SSHAT and CDR2 as FNYEAQ (reference sequence). The CDR3 length is 12 residues. The CDR3 loop is CASSPGTDTQYF. In DNA, the CDR3 is TGTGCTAGCAGCCCAGGAACTGATACGCAGTATTTT. The full variable domain, its missing parts supplied by reference TRBV7-7 and TRBJ2-3, is GAGVSQSPRYKVTKRGQDVTLRCDPISSHATLYWYQQALGQGPEFLTYFNYEAQPDKSGLPSDRFSAERPEGSISTLTIQRTEQRDSAMYRCASSPGTDTQYFGPGTRLTVL.

The J gene is TRBJ1-2, the V gene TRBV6-5; 11 positions match TRBD1. The CDR3 length is 15 residues. Germline V CDR1 and CDR2: MNHEY, SVGAGI. V trimming: 5 bases; J trimming: 8 bases; junction bases outside the gene matches: 10. The CDR3 region is CASSTSGTGGLGYTF. CDR3 nucleotide sequence: TGTGCCAGCAGTACCTCCGGGACAGGGGGTCTCGGCTACACCTTC.

The V call is TRBV7-6, the J call TRBJ2-3; 9 bases map to TRBD2. This CDR3 is built from 17 residues. CDR1 and CDR2 (germline): SGHVS, FNYEAQ. V lost 8 bases and J lost 3; bases outside the gene matches: 15. The CDR3 region has the DNA TGTGCCAGCGCGCCTGCGGGAGGGCCGCCCGGTACAGATACGCAGTATTTT. It codes for CASAPAGGPPGTDTQYF. The full variable domain, rest sourced from reference TRBV7-6 and TRBJ2-3, is GAGVSQSPRYKVTKRGQDVALRCDPISGHVSLYWYRQALGQGPEFLTYFNYEAQQDKSGLPNDRFSAERPEGSISTLTIQRTEQRDSAMYRCASAPAGGPPGTDTQYFGPGTRLTVL.